This T cell receptor beta chain originates from a study of blood T cell repertoires in COVID-19. The protocol was immunoSEQ multiplex PCR, while the TCRdb copy is restricted to in-frame clones and leaves out a portion. The data hold about 190,000 clones, with 70% to 90% observed a single time. The ends were cut back, 2 bases at V and 1 base at J, with 4 bases in the middle. Germline assignment: CDR1 SGHVS and CDR2 FQNEAQ. There are 13 residues in the CDR3. The chain is built from TRBV7-8 and TRBJ2-3; D is uncertain. Sequences were obtained from peripheral blood. The source is a man aged 25-45 years with acute or convalescent COVID-19. The CDR3 region has the DNA TGTGCCAGCAGCTTACTTCGCACAGATACGCAGTATTTT. Translated, it gives CASSLLRTDTQYF.